The 10 T cell receptor beta chains listed next were all sequenced from one sample in a study of blood T cell repertoires in COVID-19. The protocol was immunoSEQ multiplex PCR, while the TCRdb copy is restricted to in-frame clones and leaves out a portion. Of over 120,000 clones in the sample, about 85% are singletons; the top ten hold less than 3.5%. Sequencing used peripheral blood. These receptors all stem from a human donor with acute or convalescent COVID-19. The donor label of this sample is uncertain.

V and J are TRBV7-9 and TRBJ1-1; D is ambiguous. CDR3 length: 13 amino acids. V was pared by 5 bases and J by 1 base, with 8 bases between. CDR1 is SEHNR and CDR2 is FQNEAQ in the germline V gene (reference sequence). CDR3 sequence reads: CASSPGANTEAFF. Written as DNA, the CDR3 is TGTGCCAGCAGCCCAGGCGCGAACACTGAAGCTTTCTTT.

V and J are TRBV5-6 and TRBJ2-5; D is undetermined. Germline V gene lookup returns CDR1 SGHDT and CDR2 YYEEEE. V lost 2 bases to trimming and J lost 3 bases, with 20 bases between them. This CDR3 is 17 amino acids long. CDR3 bases: TGTGCCAGCAGCTTTTTTTTTGGAGTCGGAGAGGAAGAGACCCAGTACTTC. Its protein is CASSFFFGVGEEETQYF.

The chain has TRBV3-1 (or the pseudogene TRBV3-2) and TRBJ2-3; 9 bases agree with TRBD1. Trimming took 5 bases from V and 6 from J; bases not matched to a gene: 6. The germline V gene encodes CDR1 LGHDT and CDR2 YNNKEL (reference sequence). The CDR3 spans 14 residues. In DNA, the CDR3 is TGTGCCAGCAGCTCCGGACAGGGGTTGGATACGCAGTATTTT. It yields the protein CASSSGQGLDTQYF.

The V call is TRBV5-8, the J call TRBJ2-3; maybe TRBD2 (6 bases). This CDR3 has 15 amino acids. Germline loops: CDR1 SGHTS, CDR2 YDEGEE. The germline V and J ends were trimmed by 0 bases and 4 bases, with 12 bases remaining between them. CDR3 protein: CASSLGRVLSDTQYF. DNA of the CDR3: TGTGCCAGCAGCTTGGGGAGGGTATTATCAGATACGCAGTATTTT.

This clone was observed a handful of times. This chain links TRBV5-8 with TRBJ2-1; possible D gene TRBD2, 6 bases. Trimming removed 2 bases at V and 0 bases at J, with 15 bases between. The germline CDR1 and CDR2 sequences are SGHTS and YDEGEE. There are 17 residues in the CDR3. CDR3 loop: CASSFAILAHSYNEQFF. In nucleotides, the CDR3 is TGTGCCAGCAGCTTCGCCATTCTAGCGCACTCCTACAATGAGCAGTTCTTC.

The gene calls are TRBV29-1 and TRBJ1-4, with 8 bases lining up with TRBD1. Germline values: CDR1 SQVTM, CDR2 ANQGSEA. This CDR3 region has 11 residues. The trim removed 6 bases at V and 8 bases at J, leaving 2 bases unmatched. The DNA for the CDR3 is TGCAGCGTGCGGACAGGGGAAAAACTGTTTTTT. This gives the protein CSVRTGEKLFF.

The chain employs TRBV7-3 and TRBJ2-1, with 8 bases aligning to TRBD2. V lost 5 bases and J lost 0; bases outside the gene matches: 6. The CDR3 runs to 16 residues. Germline-derived CDR1 and CDR2 are SGHTA and FQGTGA. Here the CDR3 DNA reads TGTGCCAGCAGCCGTCTAGCGGGTAGCTCCTACAATGAGCAGTTCTTC. Translated, it gives CASSRLAGSSYNEQFF. Full variable domain (remainder filled in from reference TRBV7-3 and TRBJ2-1): GAGVSQTPSNKVTEKGKYVELRCDPISGHTALYWYRQSLGQGPEFLIYFQGTGAADDSGLPNDRFFAVRPEGSVSTLKIQRTERGDSAVYLCASSRLAGSSYNEQFFGPGTRLTVL.

V and J are TRBV3-1 (or the pseudogene TRBV3-2) and TRBJ1-6, with 10 positions matching TRBD1. Germline CDR1 LGHDT, CDR2 YNNKEL (reference sequence). The ends lost 3 bases at V and 7 bases at J; junction bases unmatched: 9. The CDR3 is 17 residues long. Here the CDR3 reads CASSQGRQGARNSPLHF. In DNA form, the CDR3 reads TGTGCCAGCAGCCAGGGAAGACAGGGGGCCCGGAATTCACCCCTCCACTTT.

This clone was recorded a few times. This chain connects TRBV6-5 to TRBJ2-1; a possible D gene is TRBD2 (6 bases). Per germline, CDR1 MNHEY and CDR2 SVGAGI. The CDR3 has 15 amino acids. Deletions cut 2 bases from V and 3 bases from J, with 11 bases between. The DNA of the CDR3 is TGTGCCAGCAGTTACGTCCGGGAGAGCTACAATGAGCAGTTCTTC. This sequence encodes CASSYVRESYNEQFF.

The gene calls are TRBV7-9 and TRBJ1-1; D is unclear. V was trimmed by 1 base and J by 1 base, leaving 7 bases between them. CDR3 length: 14 amino acids. The germline V gene has CDR1 SEHNR and CDR2 FQNEAQ (reference sequence). As DNA, the CDR3 is TGTGCCAGCAGCTTAGGGAGCCCGAACACTGAAGCTTTCTTT. The encoded protein is CASSLGSPNTEAFF.